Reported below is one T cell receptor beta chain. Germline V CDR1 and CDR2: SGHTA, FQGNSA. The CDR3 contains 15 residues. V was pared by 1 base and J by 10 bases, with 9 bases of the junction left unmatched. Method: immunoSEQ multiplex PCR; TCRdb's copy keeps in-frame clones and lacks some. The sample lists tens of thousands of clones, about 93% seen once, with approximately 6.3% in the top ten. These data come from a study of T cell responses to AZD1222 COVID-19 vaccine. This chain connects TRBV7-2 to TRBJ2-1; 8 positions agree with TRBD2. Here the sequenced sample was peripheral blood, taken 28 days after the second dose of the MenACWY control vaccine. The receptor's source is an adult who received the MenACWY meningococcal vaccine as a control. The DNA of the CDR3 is TGTGCCAGCAGCTTAGAGGCTAGCGGGCGCCGGGAGCAGTTCTTC. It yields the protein CASSLEASGRREQFF.